This TCR beta chain appears in the sequencing data of a study of T cells after yellow fever vaccination. Synthesis of TCR cDNA relied on 5'RACE template switching, which attached a universal primer site and UMIs. Each CDR3 protein gets one entry after TCRdb re-called the 5' RACE reads with MiXCR. The sample has a few hundred thousand distinct CDR3 sequences; approximately 4% are singletons. This CDR3 is built from 17 residues. The germline CDR1 and CDR2 sequences are KGHSH and LQKENI. V shed 5 bases and J 0 bases; nucleotides not matched to a gene: 10. The sample in question was PBMCs, obtained 15 days after the yellow fever booster vaccination. The sequence was collected from a man between 18 and 35 years old who received the YFV17D yellow fever vaccine. The chain uses TRBV18 and TRBJ1-3; 7 positions agree with TRBD1. The CDR3 sequence is CASSTGTVMFSGNTIYF. DNA of the CDR3: TGTGCCAGCTCAACCGGGACAGTGATGTTCTCTGGAAACACCATATATTTT.